One T cell receptor beta chain is described in this entry. Antigen unknown. In the same sample, other DNA sequences code for this CDR3. The data were taken from a study of cytomegalovirus exposure and HLA in healthy donors. Overall study results and limits: Analyses of presence and absence presupposed an approximately uniform sequencing depth across donors.

The CDR3 consists of 15 residues. Trimming pared 2 bases from V and 6 bases from J, leaving 15 bases between. Looked up from germline, CDR1 is SGHTA and CDR2 is FQGTGA. In the PCR, 60 Vbeta and 13 Jbeta primers were used. TCRdb keeps only in-frame clones here, not all; method: immunoSEQ multiplex PCR. In the table there are some 150,000 clones, roughly 80% of which are singletons. This TCR came from a man aged 25 to 40 in good health and CMV-seropositive. Sequenced sample: PBMCs. The chain combines TRBV7-3 with TRBJ2-3, with D perhaps matching TRBD2 (7 bases). The CDR3 sequence is CASSLLAGAGDTQYF. DNA of the CDR3: TGTGCCAGCAGCTTACTGGCGGGGGCCGGGGATACGCAGTATTTT.